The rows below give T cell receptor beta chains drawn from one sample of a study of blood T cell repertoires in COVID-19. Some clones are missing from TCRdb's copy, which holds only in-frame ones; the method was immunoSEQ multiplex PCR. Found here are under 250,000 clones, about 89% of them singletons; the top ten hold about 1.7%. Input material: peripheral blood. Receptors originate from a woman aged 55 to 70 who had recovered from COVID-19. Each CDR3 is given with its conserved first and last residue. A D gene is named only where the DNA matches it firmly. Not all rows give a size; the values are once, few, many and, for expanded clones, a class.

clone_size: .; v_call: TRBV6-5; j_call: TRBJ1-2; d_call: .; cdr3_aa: CASSKAGDYGYTF; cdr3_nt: TGTGCCAGCAGTAAGGCAGGGGACTATGGCTACACCTTC
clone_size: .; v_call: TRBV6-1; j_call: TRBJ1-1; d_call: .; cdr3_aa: CASSGATGKTFF; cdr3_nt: TGTGCCAGCAGTGGAGCCACAGGGAAAACTTTCTTT
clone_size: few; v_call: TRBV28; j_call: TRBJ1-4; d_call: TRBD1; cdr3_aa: CASSPGQNNEKLFF; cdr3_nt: TGTGCCAGCAGTCCGGGACAGAATAATGAAAAACTGTTTTTT
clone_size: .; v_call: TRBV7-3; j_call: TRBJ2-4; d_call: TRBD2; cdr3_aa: CASSSSGGKNIQYF; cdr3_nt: TGTGCCAGCAGTTCTAGCGGGGGGAAAAACATTCAGTACTTC
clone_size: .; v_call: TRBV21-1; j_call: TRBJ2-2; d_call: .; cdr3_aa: CASSRRQGEAGELFF; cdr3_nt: TGTGCCAGCAGCCGCCGACAGGGGGAAGCCGGGGAGCTGTTTTTT
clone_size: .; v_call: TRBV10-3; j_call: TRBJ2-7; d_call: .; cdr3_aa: CAISESAGYEQYF; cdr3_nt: TGTGCCATCAGTGAGTCGGCGGGCTACGAGCAGTACTTC
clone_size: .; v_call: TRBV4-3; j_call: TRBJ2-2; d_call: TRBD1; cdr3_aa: CASSQGTGVTGELFF; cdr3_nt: TGCGCCAGCAGCCAAGGAACAGGGGTCACCGGGGAGCTGTTTTTT
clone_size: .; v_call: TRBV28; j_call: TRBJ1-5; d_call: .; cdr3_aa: CASRVGPGGNQPQHF; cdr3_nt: TGTGCCAGCAGGGTAGGGCCAGGAGGTAATCAGCCCCAGCATTTT
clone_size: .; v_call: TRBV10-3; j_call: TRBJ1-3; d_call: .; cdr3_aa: CAISDPGQTGNTIYF; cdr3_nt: TGTGCCATCAGTGACCCCGGACAGACTGGAAACACCATATATTTT
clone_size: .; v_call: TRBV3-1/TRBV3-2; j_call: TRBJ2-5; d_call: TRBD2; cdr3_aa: CASSRMGLAAETQYF; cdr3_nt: TGTGCCAGCAGCCGAATGGGGCTAGCGGCGGAGACCCAGTACTTC
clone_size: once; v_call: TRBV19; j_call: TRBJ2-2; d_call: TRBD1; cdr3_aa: CASKQGAGELFF; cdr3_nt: TGTGCCAGTAAACAGGGGGCCGGGGAGCTGTTTTTT
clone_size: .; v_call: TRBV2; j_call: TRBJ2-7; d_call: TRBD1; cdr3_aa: CASRGTGVLYEQYF; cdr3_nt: TGTGCCAGCAGGGGGACAGGCGTACTCTACGAGCAGTACTTC
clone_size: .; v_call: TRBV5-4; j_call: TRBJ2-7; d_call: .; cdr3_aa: CASSSSYEQYF; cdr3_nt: TGTGCCAGCAGTAGCTCCTACGAGCAGTACTTC
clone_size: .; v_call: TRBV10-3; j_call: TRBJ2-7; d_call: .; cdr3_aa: CAISERQRELGGYF; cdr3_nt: TGTGCCATCAGTGAGCGTCAGAGGGAGCTAGGAGGGTACTTC
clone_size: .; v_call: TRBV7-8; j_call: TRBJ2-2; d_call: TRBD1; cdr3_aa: CASSLRRTGFGTGELFF; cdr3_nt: TGTGCCAGCAGCTTAAGGAGGACAGGGTTTGGCACCGGGGAGCTGTTTTTT
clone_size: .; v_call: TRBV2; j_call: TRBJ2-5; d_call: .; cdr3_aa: CASRELEETQYF; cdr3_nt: TGTGCCAGCAGGGAATTGGAGGAGACCCAGTACTTC
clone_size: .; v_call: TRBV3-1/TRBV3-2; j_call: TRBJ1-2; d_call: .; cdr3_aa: CASSQYSANGYTF; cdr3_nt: TGTGCCAGCAGCCAATACAGTGCCAATGGCTACACCTTC
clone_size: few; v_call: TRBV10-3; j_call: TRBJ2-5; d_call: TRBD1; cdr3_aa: CAISEETGQETQYF; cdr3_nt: TGTGCCATCAGTGAGGAGACAGGGCAAGAGACCCAGTACTTC
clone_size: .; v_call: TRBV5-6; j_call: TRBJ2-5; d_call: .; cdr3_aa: CASSVLRAVQQETQYF; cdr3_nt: TGTGCCAGCAGCGTACTGAGGGCCGTACAACAAGAGACCCAGTACTTC
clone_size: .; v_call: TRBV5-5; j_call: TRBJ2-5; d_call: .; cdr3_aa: CASSPPGGVETQYF; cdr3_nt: TGTGCCAGCAGCCCCCCGGGGGGCGTAGAGACCCAGTACTTC
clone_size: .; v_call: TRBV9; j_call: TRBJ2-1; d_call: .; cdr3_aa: CASSDTRASYNEQFF; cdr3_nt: TGTGCCAGCAGCGACACCAGGGCCTCCTACAATGAGCAGTTCTTC
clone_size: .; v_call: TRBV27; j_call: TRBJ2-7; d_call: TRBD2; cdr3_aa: CASSLSSGGAAYEQYF; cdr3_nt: TGTGCCAGCAGTTTGAGTAGCGGGGGAGCAGCCTACGAGCAGTACTTC
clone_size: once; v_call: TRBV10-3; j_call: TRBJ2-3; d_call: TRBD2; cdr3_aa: CAIRPGLATDTQYF; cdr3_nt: TGTGCCATCAGACCGGGACTAGCCACAGATACGCAGTATTTT
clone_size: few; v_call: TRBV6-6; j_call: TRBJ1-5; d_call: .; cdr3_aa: CASWFRVSNQPQHF; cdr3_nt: TGTGCCAGCTGGTTTAGAGTTAGCAATCAGCCCCAGCATTTT
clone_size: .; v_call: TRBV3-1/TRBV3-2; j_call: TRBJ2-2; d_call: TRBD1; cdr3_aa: CASRKQGAPTGELFF; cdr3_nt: TGTGCCAGCAGGAAACAGGGGGCGCCCACCGGGGAGCTGTTTTTT